The rows below give T cell receptor beta chains drawn from one sample of a study of T cell responses to AZD1222 COVID-19 vaccine. Sequenced by immunoSEQ multiplex PCR; TCRdb stores in-frame clones only, minus some. Here the sample spans 69,000 or so clones, 70% to 90% being singletons. Material: peripheral blood, obtained 28 days after the second dose of the MenACWY control vaccine. Receptor source: an adult who received the MenACWY meningococcal vaccine as a control. Both conserved end residues are part of each CDR3. The D gene is left open where the match is weak. Size values are once, few and many counts, or a class for expanded clones, and some rows have none.

clone size	J gene	V gene	D gene	CDR3 protein	CDR3 DNA
NA	TRBJ1-2	TRBV29-1	NA	CSVLYYGYTF	TGCAGCGTTCTCTATTATGGCTACACCTTC
NA	TRBJ1-2	TRBV28	TRBD1	CASSSRTGEPRYIAF	TGTGCCAGCAGTTCCCGTACAGGGGAGCCGCGATATATCGCCTTC
few	TRBJ1-1	TRBV7-2	NA	CASSLDPLEGYDGNTEAFF	TGTGCCAGCAGCTTAGATCCTTTAGAGGGTTACGACGGGAACACTGAAGCTTTCTTT
NA	TRBJ1-2	TRBV2	TRBD1	CASSERGGTAYGYTF	TGTGCCAGCAGTGAAAGGGGCGGGACAGCGTATGGCTACACCTTC
NA	TRBJ1-1	TRBV10-3	TRBD1	CAIRPGQQNTEAFF	TGTGCCATCAGACCGGGACAGCAGAACACTGAAGCTTTCTTT
NA	TRBJ2-7	TRBV20-1	NA	CSASETAYEQYF	TGCAGTGCTAGTGAGACGGCCTACGAGCAGTACTTC
NA	TRBJ2-5	TRBV7-2	NA	CASSLNGLPEGETQYF	TGTGCCAGCAGCTTAAACGGACTACCAGAGGGAGAGACCCAGTACTTC
NA	TRBJ2-7	TRBV5-1	TRBD1	CASSLAPGGREQYF	TGCGCCAGCAGCTTGGCCCCAGGGGGAAGGGAGCAGTACTTC
NA	TRBJ2-7	TRBV7-9	TRBD1	CASSLDGQGDYEQYF	TGTGCCAGCAGCTTAGACGGACAGGGGGACTACGAGCAGTACTTC
NA	TRBJ1-4	TRBV19	NA	CASSRRPRLNEKLFF	TGTGCCAGTAGTAGAAGACCGAGGCTTAATGAAAAACTGTTTTTT
NA	TRBJ1-6	TRBV30	NA	CAWNIHRDGNSPLHF	TGTGCCTGGAATATCCACCGGGACGGAAATTCACCCCTCCACTTT
NA	TRBJ2-1	TRBV9	NA	CASSASPSSYNEQFF	TGTGCCAGCAGCGCCTCCCCGAGCTCCTACAATGAGCAGTTCTTC
NA	TRBJ2-7	TRBV5-4	NA	CASSLLGDGNEQYF	TGTGCCAGCAGCTTGCTCGGGGATGGGAACGAGCAGTACTTC
NA	TRBJ2-7	TRBV5-1	NA	CASSPRGYEQYF	TGCGCCAGCAGCCCGAGGGGCTACGAGCAGTACTTC
NA	TRBJ2-1	TRBV28	TRBD1	CASSFGTGPKDEQFF	TGTGCCAGCAGTTTCGGGACAGGGCCCAAGGATGAGCAGTTCTTC
NA	TRBJ1-1	TRBV6-2/TRBV6-3	NA	CASSYSLQGFSEAFF	TGTGCCAGCAGTTACTCGTTACAGGGCTTTTCTGAAGCTTTCTTT
few	TRBJ2-2	TRBV7-2	NA	CASSPTPISTGELFF	TGTGCCAGCAGCCCGACACCAATCTCCACCGGGGAGCTGTTTTTT
NA	TRBJ1-2	TRBV29-1	TRBD1	CSVEDLRAVGQGIRNYGYTF	TGCAGCGTTGAAGATCTTCGGGCGGTGGGACAGGGGATCCGCAACTATGGCTACACCTTC
NA	TRBJ1-4	TRBV6-5	NA	CASGFPSTNEKLFF	TGTGCCAGTGGGTTCCCCAGTACTAATGAAAAACTGTTTTTT
NA	TRBJ2-1	TRBV3-1/TRBV3-2	NA	CASSQGHYNEQFF	TGTGCCAGCAGCCAAGGGCACTACAATGAGCAGTTCTTC
NA	TRBJ2-7	TRBV11-2	NA	CASSPMGAGEQYF	TGTGCCAGCTCCCCGATGGGGGCTGGGGAGCAGTACTTC
few	TRBJ2-7	TRBV7-9	TRBD1	CASSLRSMGTGAYEQYF	TGTGCCAGCAGCTTAAGGTCCATGGGGACAGGTGCCTACGAGCAGTACTTC
NA	TRBJ2-1	TRBV5-1	TRBD2	CASSWTSGSPRRNEQFF	TGCGCCAGCAGCTGGACTAGCGGGTCCCCCAGGCGCAATGAGCAGTTCTTC
NA	TRBJ2-1	TRBV7-2	TRBD1	CASSLGTGFSNEQFF	TGTGCCAGCAGCTTGGGGACAGGGTTTTCGAATGAGCAGTTCTTC